This entry describes one TCR beta chain. Amplification of TCR beta CDR3 regions used RNA as the template. The TCR CDR3 was amplified in a first-round RT-PCR using the HTBI primer set. Each CDR3 protein is one row after TCRdb ran MiXCR on the multiplex PCR reads. The sample has around 270,000 distinct CDR3 sequences; approximately 19% are singletons. V was pared by 5 bases and J by 2 bases, with 8 bases of the junction left unmatched. Germline loops: CDR1 DFQATT, CDR2 SNEGSKA (reference sequence). CDR3 length: 15 residues. This sample was included in a study of T cells in Graves' hyperthyroidism and ophthalmopathy.

Material: blood. This TCR came from a man aged 45-65 years with Graves' ophthalmopathy. V is TRBV20-1 and J is TRBJ2-3; 9 bases fit TRBD2. CDR3 residues: CSAEGLAAYTDTQYF. Here the CDR3 DNA reads TGCAGTGCTGAGGGACTAGCAGCTTACACAGATACGCAGTATTTT.